This T cell receptor beta chain was sequenced during a study of neurological immune-mediated disorders (dated by TCRdb to 2018 to 2020). Regarding the study in general: Using UMI-based sequencing, the study compared peripheral blood TCR-beta repertoires from patients with HTLV-I-associated myelopathy (HAM/TSP), patients with multiple sclerosis, and healthy controls. Alongside PBMC samples, the set of around 99 TCR-beta libraries contained longitudinal samples, technical triplicates, and paired CD4+ and CD8+ T-cell subsets that had been sorted. The cohort included approximately 70 subjects: about 15 with HAM/TSP, around 34 with multiple sclerosis, and around 20 healthy controls.

cDNA was synthesized by template-switch 5'RACE using a primer carrying a 10-nucleotide random unique molecular identifier by which each TCR transcript was tagged. Every sequencing run yielded over 160 million TCR-beta sequences covering 15-18 subjects. The RNeasy kit was used for extraction of total RNA. The KAPA Real-time Library Amplification kit was used to amplify TCR-beta VDJ regions with primers for the TCR constant region and the 5'RACE anchor. Sample indexes and Illumina adaptors were added in a first PCR, after which library yield was increased in a second PCR. After purification with Ampure beads, the TCR product of roughly 650 bp was size-selected on a 2% E-gel SizeSelection system. Before pooling, libraries had their quality checked on a Bioanalyzer, their concentration measured with Qubit, and their quantity determined with the Kapa Library Quantification kit. An Illumina HiSeq 2500 sequenced the libraries paired-end 2 x 150 bp. To increase sequence diversity, roughly 24-32% phiX was spiked into each library pool. Processing in the source paper ran as follows. The UMI-based MiGEC pipeline processed quality-filtered reads and removed over 80% of raw TCR sequences during error correction. VDJ genes were aligned to IMGT germline references, and clonotypes were defined by unique CDR3 amino acid sequence plus V-J genes. Clonal expansion, Shannon diversity and CDR3 relatedness were evaluated with VDJtools (CalcPairwiseDistances, ClusterSamples), while phylogenetic trees were built in CLCbio workbench. Clones with at least 8 unique UMIs were defined as expanded, with this threshold being based on coefficient-of-variation modelling across technical triplicates. TCRdb reprocessing: public reads trimmed at Q25 with fastp, clones called with MiXCR, in-frame beta chains kept. For every CDR3 protein sequence, its rows merge into one entry that carries the most common genes and DNA. The authors' filters were not applied to this entry. The sample has tens of thousands of distinct CDR3 sequences on record, around 13% of them singletons. The top ten constitute around 14% of the sample.

Results the study describes overall, beyond this receptor: The highest TCR clonal expansion was observed in HAM/TSP patients, whereas the lowest was observed in MS patients, even when compared with healthy controls. Expanded clones from different subjects shared no identical CDR3 amino acid sequences, which suggests that TCR-beta repertoires were private in all groups.

Unsorted PBMC libraries were generated from 2 million PBMCs stored in RNAlater at -80 °C until RNA extraction. Peripheral blood was subjected to Ficoll-Hypaque density gradient centrifugation to isolate PBMCs, which were then cryopreserved in liquid nitrogen. Many counts were recorded for this clonotype. Its binding antigen is unknown. The input lacks base qualities; no much larger clone sits a single base away. The receptor's source is an older woman with HTLV-1-associated myelopathy (HAM/TSP). The sample was PBMCs.

The CDR3 region: CASSRDRGSEQYF. The sequence in DNA is TGCGCCAGCAGCCGTGACAGGGGCTCCGAGCAGTACTTC. This receptor chain uses TRBV5-1 and TRBJ2-7; 8 of the junction bases match TRBD1. V loses 4 bases at its end and J loses 6 bases; junction bases beyond the gene matches: 6. There are 13 amino acids in the CDR3, from cysteine to phenylalanine inclusive. The DNA shown is the 39-base CDR3, in frame from base 1. CDR1 and CDR2 are read off the germline V gene as SGHRS and YFSETQ. Reference TRBV5-1 and TRBJ2-7 proteins supply the regions before and after the CDR3; the full variable domain is: KAGVTQTPRYLIKTRGQQVTLSCSPISGHRSVSWYQQTPGQGLQFLFEYFSETQRNKGNFPGRFSGRQFSNSRSEMNVSTLELGDSALYLCASSRDRGSEQYFGPGTRLTVT.